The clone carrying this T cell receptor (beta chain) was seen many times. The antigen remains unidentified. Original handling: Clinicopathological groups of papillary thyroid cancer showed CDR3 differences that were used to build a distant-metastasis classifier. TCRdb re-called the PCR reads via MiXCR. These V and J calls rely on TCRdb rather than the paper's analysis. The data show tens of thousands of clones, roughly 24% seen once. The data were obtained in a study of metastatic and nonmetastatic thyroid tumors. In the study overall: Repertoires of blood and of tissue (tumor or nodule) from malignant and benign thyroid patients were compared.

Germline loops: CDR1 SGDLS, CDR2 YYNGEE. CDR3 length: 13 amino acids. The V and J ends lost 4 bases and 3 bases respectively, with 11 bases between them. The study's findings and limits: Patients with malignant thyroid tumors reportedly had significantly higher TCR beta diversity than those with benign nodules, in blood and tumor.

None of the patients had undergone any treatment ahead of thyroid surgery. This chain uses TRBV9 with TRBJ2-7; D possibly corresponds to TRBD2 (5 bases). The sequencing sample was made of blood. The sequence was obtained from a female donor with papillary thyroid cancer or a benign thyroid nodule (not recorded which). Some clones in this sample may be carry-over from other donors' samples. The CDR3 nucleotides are TGTGCCAGCAGCAGGACTGGCAACTACGAGCAGTACTTC. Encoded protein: CASSRTGNYEQYF.